A single T cell receptor (beta chain) is shown here with its context. No antigen is known for it. These data originate in a study of shared clonotypes between healthy human individuals. Study-wide results and limits: Memory subsets generally showed lower estimated richness than naive subsets. A few donors shared 4.5% to 6.5% of their naive CD4 clonotypes. In this cohort, only blood was sampled, and tissue repertoires likely differ.

In the original analysis: ImmunoSEQ supplied junction-only sequences lacking quality scores, so filtering was different. Sequencing used immunoSEQ multiplex PCR; TCRdb keeps in-frame clones, though not all of them. V, J and clone size are taken as reported in that table, and D and trimming were inferred from the DNA itself. The table has 2 million to 2.5 million clones, approximately 93% seen once; the top ten hold 0.35% to 0.45%. Germline V gives CDR1 MDHEN, CDR2 SYDVKM. The CDR3 contains 12 residues. Trimming pared 10 bases from V and 5 bases from J, leaving 15 bases between. This chain uses TRBV28 with TRBJ2-7; a possible D gene is TRBD1 (6 bases). The origin of this receptor is a man aged 18 to 29 in good health. Some clones in this sample may be carry-over from other donors' samples. The sequencing input was naive CD4+ T cells from PBMCs. Subset noted: CD45RA+ positively selected. CDR3 bases: TGTGCCACCCGAGAGGGGGTAAACGAGCAGTACTTC. It translates to CATREGVNEQYF.